The source of this T cell receptor beta chain is a study of breast tumors, draining lymph nodes, adjacent tissues. This clonotype has more than one count but fewer than ten. Its antigen is currently unknown. One base away lies a much larger clone, so this may be a sequencing read error. One entry per CDR3 protein, called by TCRdb with MiXCR from the multiplex PCR reads. The sample lists about 230,000 distinct CDR3 sequences, 32% occurring once. Samples came from axillary lymph nodes draining the breast cancer. Whole-study findings and limits: Compared with basal-like, luminal-like tumors shared significantly more repertoire with nontumor tissue. Tumor repertoires ranked between lymph nodes and nontumor tissue in diversity, with V and J gene preferences.

Per the germline V gene, CDR1 is MNHNS and CDR2 is SASEGT. V dropped 5 bases and J dropped 5; count of bases not matched to a gene: 10. This CDR3 is built from 15 residues. This clonotype originated in a female donor with breast cancer. Some clones in this sample may be carry-over from other donors' samples. The sample consisted of axillary lymph node tissue. This chain uses TRBV6-1 with TRBJ2-5; 8 bases line up with TRBD1. This CDR3 is CASSQQGGFRETQYF. The CDR3 nucleotides are TGTGCCAGCAGTCAACAGGGGGGCTTCCGGGAGACCCAGTACTTC.